This T cell receptor (beta chain) comes out of a study of T-cell reconstitution after alpha-beta-depleted transplantation in children. Overall study results and limits: Some patients showed high day-60 TCRbeta diversity, which derived from surviving recipient T cells and thymic progenitors. Reportedly, only several hundred clones from non-depleted graft cells drove alpha-beta T-cell counts at about two months. T-cell counts and diversity at one year post-transplant came mainly from newly produced T cells.

This clonotype was detected many times. Antigen unknown. Germline V gives CDR1 SEHNR, CDR2 FQNEAQ (reference sequence). The V end was cut by 5 bases, the J end by 0 bases, with 16 bases between. CDR3 length: 16 residues. Unique molecular identifiers were incorporated when the TCRbeta library was constructed. One entry per CDR3 protein results from TCRdb running MiXCR on the PCR reads. The sample holds about 110,000 distinct CDR3 sequences, almost 6.5% seen once. The origin of this receptor is a male patient under 10 years old who had a stem cell transplant for acute lymphoblastic leukemia, so the T cells may come from the graft donor. Material: PBMCs, mostly from graft donor cells, obtained 360 days after TCRalphabeta/CD19-depleted stem cell transplant. The chain is built from TRBV7-9 and TRBJ2-5, with TRBD2 as a possible D gene (5 bases). CDR3 DNA sequence: TGTGCCAGCAGCGCCCCCGGGAACATCTACCAAGAGACCCAGTACTTC. Protein product: CASSAPGNIYQETQYF.